The 14 T cell receptor beta chains presented below share a single source sample, sequenced in a study of naive and memory T cell subsets. An equimolar mix of two oligonucleotides served as the beta constant-region primer for TRBC1 and TRBC2. TCRdb re-called the UMI-ligation and nested PCR reads through MiXCR, storing one row per CDR3 protein. Of some 83,000 distinct CDR3 sequences detected, around 13% appear once; the ten largest clones hold over 0.75%. The sequenced sample was central memory CD4+ T cells from blood. These receptors were taken from a human donor in good health.

This clonotype was detected only a few times. The chain has TRBV7-3 and TRBJ2-2; a weak D match, TRBD1 (5 bases). V was trimmed by 5 bases and J by 0 bases, leaving 19 bases between them. The germline V gene has CDR1 SGHTA and CDR2 FQGTGA. The CDR3 spans 18 residues. In DNA form, the CDR3 reads TGTGCCAGCAGCCCAAGGCGGACACACTTAGCGAACACCGGGGAGCTGTTTTTT. Encoded protein: CASSPRRTHLANTGELFF. The variable domain in full, completed from reference TRBV7-3 and TRBJ2-2, reads GAGVSQTPSNKVTEKGKYVELRCDPISGHTALYWYRQSLGQGPEFLIYFQGTGAADDSGLPNDRFFAVRPEGSVSTLKIQRTERGDSAVYLCASSPRRTHLANTGELFFGEGSRLTVL.

The V gene is TRBV6-5, the J gene TRBJ1-1; no clear D. Deletions cut 1 base from V and 3 bases from J, with 6 bases between. The length of the CDR3 is 13 residues. CDR1 and CDR2 from the germline V gene are MNHEY and SVGAGI. CDR3 loop: CASSYWQDTEAFF. CDR3 DNA sequence: TGTGCCAGCAGTTACTGGCAGGACACTGAAGCTTTCTTT.

Only a few counts were recorded for this clonotype. V usage is TRBV9 and J usage is TRBJ1-2, with a possible D match to TRBD1 (5 bases). V was cut by 4 bases and J by 4 bases, with 14 bases left in between. In germline, CDR1 is SGDLS, CDR2 YYNGEE. This CDR3 contains 14 residues. CDR3 region: CASSPTRGRYGYTF. In nucleotides, the CDR3 is TGTGCCAGCAGCCCCACCCGGGGCCGCTATGGCTACACCTTC.

V usage is TRBV20-1 and J usage is TRBJ2-5, with D uncertain. The germline CDR1 and CDR2 sequences are DFQATT and SNEGSKA (reference sequence). V was pared by 6 bases and J by 1 base, with 9 bases between. This CDR3 has 12 amino acids. The CDR3 protein is CSAHRTQETQYF. DNA of the CDR3: TGCAGTGCCCATCGGACCCAAGAGACCCAGTACTTC.

This clonotype was seen a few times. The chain is built from TRBV29-1 and TRBJ2-7; 9 bases align to TRBD2. The ends lost 5 bases at V and 0 bases at J; junction bases unmatched: 5. CDR1 is SQVTM and CDR2 is ANQGSEA in the germline V gene. The CDR3 sequence is 14 residues long. For the CDR3, the DNA is TGCAGCGTTTGGGGACTAGCAAACTCCTACGAGCAGTACTTC. It is translated as CSVWGLANSYEQYF.

This clonotype was counted many times. The rearrangement uses TRBV7-3 and TRBJ2-1; 7 nucleotides line up with TRBD2. The CDR3 extends over 14 amino acids. The V gene end was trimmed by 2 bases and the J gene end by 4 bases; junction bases not matched to a gene: 2. The germline V gene encodes CDR1 SGHTA and CDR2 FQGTGA. This chain's CDR3 is CASSLAGDYNEQFF. The CDR3, as DNA: TGTGCCAGCAGCTTAGCGGGGGATTACAATGAGCAGTTCTTC.

The table lists this clonotype with many counts. Compared with germline, one end of the junction differs, possibly owing to a read error. The chain is built from TRBV7-9 and TRBJ2-6; D gene unclear. The CDR3 sequence is 16 residues long. Germline V gives CDR1 SEHNR, CDR2 FQNEAQ (reference sequence). The CDR3 nucleotides are TGTGCCAGCAGCTTAGCGTTAGTTGCTGGAGCCAACGTCCTGACTTTC. Translated, it gives CASSLALVAGANVLTF.

The CDR3: CASSQDRTSGSGETQYF. The CDR3 nucleotides read TGTGCCAGCAGCCAAGATCGGACTAGCGGGAGCGGAGAGACCCAGTACTTC. The chain links TRBV3-1 to TRBJ2-5; 13 bases fit TRBD2. V shed 0 bases, J shed 4 bases, and the junction held 5 bases outside the gene matches. CDR3 length equals 17 residues. Per germline, CDR1 LGHDT and CDR2 YNNKEL (reference sequence).

This clonotype has ten or more counts. The J gene is TRBJ2-2, the V gene TRBV28, with 7 bases aligning to TRBD2. J was trimmed by 4 bases and V by 6 bases; bases with no gene match: 5. The CDR3 length is 14 residues. Germline V gene sequence: CDR1 MDHEN, CDR2 SYDVKM. CDR3 amino acids: CASSGLVITGELFF. For the CDR3, the DNA is TGTGCCAGCAGCGGACTAGTAATCACCGGGGAGCTGTTTTTT.

This chain links TRBV2 with TRBJ1-5; D not resolved. The CDR3 consists of 15 residues. Germline-derived CDR1 and CDR2 are SNHLY and FYNNEI. Between the trimmed V and J ends, which lost 6 bases and 3 bases, there was a span of 15 bases. Here the CDR3 reads CASRIRRQDNQPQHF. The CDR3 nucleotides are TGTGCCAGCAGGATAAGGAGGCAGGACAATCAGCCCCAGCATTTT.

This clonotype came up a few times. The rearrangement joins TRBV30 to TRBJ2-7, with 8 bases fitting TRBD1. From germline, CDR1 is GTSNPN and CDR2 SVGIG (reference sequence). This CDR3 is built from 14 residues. V shed 2 bases, J shed 3 bases, and the junction held 6 bases outside the gene matches. CDR3 nucleotide sequence: TGTGCCTGGAGTTTGACAGGGGTCATCTACGAGCAGTACTTC. Translated, it gives CAWSLTGVIYEQYF. Complete variable domain (other parts from reference TRBV30 and TRBJ2-7): SQTIHQWPATLVQPVGSPLSLECTVEGTSNPNLYWYRQAAGRGLQLLFYSVGIGQISSEVPQNLSASRPQDRQFILSSKKLLLSDSGFYLCAWSLTGVIYEQYFGPGTRLTVT.

This clonotype occurred a few times. This chain uses TRBV7-3 with TRBJ2-6; D is unclear. V was clipped by 5 bases and J by 2 bases, with 7 bases between them. CDR1 is SGHTA and CDR2 is FQGTGA in the germline V gene. CDR3 size: 14 residues. The CDR3 coding sequence is TGTGCCAGCAGCCCGGTGGCTGGGGCCAACGTCCTGACTTTC. It specifies CASSPVAGANVLTF.

This clonotype was recorded many times. The chain is built from TRBV7-2 and TRBJ1-2; 9 bases align to TRBD1. The ends lost 2 bases at V and 7 bases at J; junction bases unmatched: 5. This CDR3 comprises 14 residues. Germline CDR1 SGHTA, CDR2 FQGNSA. The CDR3 is CASSLIQGAGGYTF. DNA for the CDR3: TGTGCCAGCAGCTTAATACAGGGGGCTGGTGGCTACACCTTC.

The rearrangement links TRBV7-6 to TRBJ2-3; no clear D. CDR1 is SGHVS and CDR2 is FNYEAQ in the germline V gene. This CDR3 contains 16 residues. The V and J ends lost 3 bases and 0 bases respectively, with 13 bases between them. CDR3 nucleotides: TGTGCCAGCAGCTTGTTAGTAACACCTAGCACAGATACGCAGTATTTT. This gives the protein CASSLLVTPSTDTQYF.